Sequencing of this T cell receptor (beta chain) was carried out in a study of blood T cell repertoires in COVID-19. Overall study context: Acute and convalescent COVID-19 samples came from the United States, Italy and Spain. From T cells, B-cell-depleted T cells, or PBMCs came the material, which was cDNA or gDNA.

In the original processing: Researchers report that nucleated cell counts were estimated from reference gene primer amplification. The table came from immunoSEQ multiplex PCR; TCRdb's copy has only in-frame clones and leaves some out. V and J calls and clone size are those listed in that table; D and trimming were worked out from the DNA. The profile shows around 300,000 clones, about 89% of them singletons. Germline loops: CDR1 DFQATT, CDR2 SNEGSKA (reference sequence). CDR3 length: 10 amino acids. V was clipped by 6 bases and J by 13 bases, with 15 bases between them. The receptor was isolated from a woman between 40 and 50 years old who had recovered from COVID-19. The chain employs TRBV20-1 and TRBJ1-1, with D unresolved. The specimen was peripheral blood. The CDR3 protein is CSANNFGFFF. The CDR3 bases are TGCAGTGCGAATAATTTCGGTTTTTTCTTT.